The rows below give T cell receptor beta chains drawn from one sample of a study of control samples from healthy donors and cancer patients. Profiling relied on immunoSEQ multiplex PCR, and the TCRdb table lists in-frame clones only, not all of them. The table records around 75,000 clones, almost 95% of them present only once. The sequencing input was blood. The receptors originated from a woman in her sixties in good health. Each CDR3 is given with its conserved first and last residue. The order of the fields is CDR3 protein, CDR3 DNA, J gene, V gene, clone size, D gene. D genes are given only for firm matches. Only some rows state a clone size, as once, few, many or a class for expanded clones.

CDR3aa: CASSRDTGGNQPQHF; CDR3nt: TGTGCCAGCAGTCGGGACACCGGAGGCAATCAGCCCCAGCATTTT; j_gene: TRBJ1-5; v_gene: TRBV6-5; abundance: -; d_gene: -
CDR3aa: CASSQVYSPLHF; CDR3nt: TGCGCCAGCAGCCAGGTCTATTCACCCCTCCACTTT; j_gene: TRBJ1-6; v_gene: TRBV4-1; abundance: -; d_gene: -
CDR3aa: CASSNRDTGLGSPLHF; CDR3nt: TGTGCCAGTAGTAACCGGGACACTGGCTTGGGATCACCCCTCCACTTT; j_gene: TRBJ1-6; v_gene: TRBV19; abundance: -; d_gene: -
CDR3aa: CASRRQGARGEQFF; CDR3nt: TGTGCCAGCAGAAGACAGGGGGCGAGAGGTGAGCAGTTCTTC; j_gene: TRBJ2-1; v_gene: TRBV6-5; abundance: -; d_gene: TRBD1
CDR3aa: CASSSGLAAASYNEQFF; CDR3nt: TGTGCTAGCAGCTCCGGACTAGCGGCAGCCTCCTACAATGAGCAGTTCTTC; j_gene: TRBJ2-1; v_gene: TRBV7-7; abundance: -; d_gene: TRBD2
CDR3aa: CASSVKTSTYNEQFF; CDR3nt: TGCGCCAGCAGTGTTAAGACTAGCACATACAATGAGCAGTTCTTC; j_gene: TRBJ2-1; v_gene: TRBV10-2; abundance: -; d_gene: TRBD2
CDR3aa: CASSLSSTRTGREQYF; CDR3nt: TGTGCCAGCAGCCTTTCCTCTACTCGGACAGGACGCGAGCAGTACTTC; j_gene: TRBJ2-7; v_gene: TRBV11-2; abundance: -; d_gene: TRBD1
CDR3aa: CASSRSELAGAYEQYF; CDR3nt: TGTGCCAGTAGTAGGAGTGAGCTAGCGGGAGCCTACGAGCAGTACTTC; j_gene: TRBJ2-7; v_gene: TRBV19; abundance: -; d_gene: TRBD2
CDR3aa: CASSLAVGFPSGYTF; CDR3nt: TGTGCCAGCAGCTTGGCGGTAGGGTTTCCTAGTGGCTACACCTTC; j_gene: TRBJ1-2; v_gene: TRBV5-5; abundance: -; d_gene: -
CDR3aa: CASSIEGQGRYTEAFF; CDR3nt: TGTGCCAGTAGTATAGAAGGACAGGGGAGATACACTGAAGCTTTCTTT; j_gene: TRBJ1-1; v_gene: TRBV19; abundance: -; d_gene: TRBD1
CDR3aa: CASSPTRTAGNTEAFF; CDR3nt: TGTGCCAGCTCACCTACTAGGACCGCAGGGAACACTGAAGCTTTCTTT; j_gene: TRBJ1-1; v_gene: TRBV18; abundance: -; d_gene: -
CDR3aa: CASSSLGTGTNNQPQHF; CDR3nt: TGTGCCAGCAGTTCCCTGGGGACAGGGACGAACAATCAGCCCCAGCATTTT; j_gene: TRBJ1-5; v_gene: TRBV28; abundance: -; d_gene: TRBD1
CDR3aa: CASSLDRGRVETQYF; CDR3nt: TGTGCTAGCAGCTTAGATCGAGGCAGGGTGGAGACCCAGTACTTC; j_gene: TRBJ2-5; v_gene: TRBV7-7; abundance: -; d_gene: -
CDR3aa: CASNQPGERLGGEQFF; CDR3nt: TGTGCCAGTAATCAACCGGGGGAGCGATTAGGGGGTGAGCAGTTCTTC; j_gene: TRBJ2-1; v_gene: TRBV19; abundance: once; d_gene: -
CDR3aa: CAAVGAAANEKLFF; CDR3nt: TGTGCCGCGGTGGGGGCGGCGGCGAATGAAAAACTGTTTTTT; j_gene: TRBJ1-4; v_gene: TRBV28; abundance: -; d_gene: -
CDR3aa: CASSESNRDNEKLFF; CDR3nt: TGTGCCAGCAGTGAGAGTAACAGGGATAATGAAAAACTGTTTTTT; j_gene: TRBJ1-4; v_gene: TRBV2; abundance: once; d_gene: -
CDR3aa: CASSLVPSGEQFF; CDR3nt: TGTGCCAGCAGCTTAGTCCCTAGCGGTGAGCAGTTCTTC; j_gene: TRBJ2-1; v_gene: TRBV11-3; abundance: -; d_gene: TRBD2
CDR3aa: CASSPGTEKKLFF; CDR3nt: TGTGCCAGCAGCCCCGGGACAGAAAAAAAACTGTTTTTT; j_gene: TRBJ1-4; v_gene: TRBV5-4; abundance: -; d_gene: TRBD1
CDR3aa: CASSIEYPGPDGYTF; CDR3nt: TGTGCCAGTAGTATAGAATACCCGGGGCCGGATGGCTACACCTTC; j_gene: TRBJ1-2; v_gene: TRBV19; abundance: -; d_gene: -
CDR3aa: CASSTGRKETQYF; CDR3nt: TGTGCCAGCAGTACGGGTCGGAAAGAGACCCAGTACTTC; j_gene: TRBJ2-5; v_gene: TRBV28; abundance: -; d_gene: -
CDR3aa: CASSIDPGQGNEKLFF; CDR3nt: TGTGCCAGTAGTATAGATCCGGGACAGGGTAATGAAAAACTGTTTTTT; j_gene: TRBJ1-4; v_gene: TRBV19; abundance: -; d_gene: TRBD1
CDR3aa: CACRDRGADTQYF; CDR3nt: TGTGCCTGCCGGGACAGGGGCGCAGATACGCAGTATTTT; j_gene: TRBJ2-3; v_gene: TRBV30; abundance: -; d_gene: TRBD1
CDR3aa: CASSRETGYNQPQHF; CDR3nt: TGTGCCAGCAGCCGGGAGACGGGATACAATCAGCCCCAGCATTTT; j_gene: TRBJ1-5; v_gene: TRBV3-1/TRBV3-2; abundance: -; d_gene: -
CDR3aa: CASSTTRTDNTGELFF; CDR3nt: TGTGCCAGTAGTACGACCAGGACAGATAACACCGGGGAGCTGTTTTTT; j_gene: TRBJ2-2; v_gene: TRBV19; abundance: -; d_gene: -
CDR3aa: CASSLALERSSYEQYF; CDR3nt: TGTGCCAGCAGCTTAGCGCTAGAACGGAGCTCCTACGAGCAGTACTTC; j_gene: TRBJ2-7; v_gene: TRBV7-2; abundance: -; d_gene: -
CDR3aa: CASTFPEGVAGAGTDTQYF; CDR3nt: TGTGCCAGCACCTTCCCCGAAGGGGTAGCGGGAGCGGGCACAGATACGCAGTATTTT; j_gene: TRBJ2-3; v_gene: TRBV7-8; abundance: -; d_gene: TRBD2
CDR3aa: CASSQQGGLSTDTQYF; CDR3nt: TGCGCCAGCAGCCAACAGGGGGGACTTAGCACAGATACGCAGTATTTT; j_gene: TRBJ2-3; v_gene: TRBV5-1; abundance: -; d_gene: TRBD1
CDR3aa: CASSAGQSQETQYF; CDR3nt: TGTGCCAGCAGCGCCGGACAGTCGCAAGAGACCCAGTACTTC; j_gene: TRBJ2-5; v_gene: TRBV9; abundance: once; d_gene: -
CDR3aa: CASSGGTGLSNQPQHF; CDR3nt: TGTGCCAGCAGTGGAGGGACAGGCCTTAGCAATCAGCCCCAGCATTTT; j_gene: TRBJ1-5; v_gene: TRBV6-1; abundance: -; d_gene: TRBD1
CDR3aa: CSVQGNLVNEQFF; CDR3nt: TGCAGCGTTCAGGGGAATTTAGTTAATGAGCAGTTCTTC; j_gene: TRBJ2-1; v_gene: TRBV29-1; abundance: -; d_gene: -
CDR3aa: CASSQGDRGHGYTF; CDR3nt: TGCGCCAGCAGCCAAGGGGACAGGGGACATGGCTACACCTTC; j_gene: TRBJ1-2; v_gene: TRBV4-1; abundance: -; d_gene: TRBD1
CDR3aa: CASSLPGLNTGELFF; CDR3nt: TGTGCCAGCTCACTCCCGGGTCTCAATACCGGGGAGCTGTTTTTT; j_gene: TRBJ2-2; v_gene: TRBV18; abundance: -; d_gene: -
CDR3aa: CASSILGPNQPQHF; CDR3nt: TGTGCCAGTAGTATTTTGGGACCTAATCAGCCCCAGCATTTT; j_gene: TRBJ1-5; v_gene: TRBV19; abundance: once; d_gene: -
CDR3aa: CASSLGDDKLYEQYF; CDR3nt: TGTGCCAGCAGCTTAGGTGATGACAAACTCTACGAGCAGTACTTC; j_gene: TRBJ2-7; v_gene: TRBV11-2; abundance: -; d_gene: -
CDR3aa: CASSLYLGTQGGYGYTF; CDR3nt: TGTGCCAGCAGCTTATATCTAGGAACACAGGGGGGCTATGGCTACACCTTC; j_gene: TRBJ1-2; v_gene: TRBV7-9; abundance: -; d_gene: TRBD1
CDR3aa: CASSLFSRGITNTEAFF; CDR3nt: TGTGCCAGCAGCTTGTTCTCTCGGGGGATTACGAACACTGAAGCTTTCTTT; j_gene: TRBJ1-1; v_gene: TRBV5-5; abundance: -; d_gene: -
CDR3aa: CASRPYRGTGEGDTQYF; CDR3nt: TGCGCCAGCAGACCTTATCGCGGGACAGGGGAGGGAGATACGCAGTATTTT; j_gene: TRBJ2-3; v_gene: TRBV5-1; abundance: once; d_gene: TRBD1
CDR3aa: CASSEWEWGTQPQHF; CDR3nt: TGTGCCAGCAGTGAATGGGAATGGGGGACGCAGCCCCAGCATTTT; j_gene: TRBJ1-5; v_gene: TRBV6-1; abundance: -; d_gene: -
CDR3aa: CASSSRTVSGNTIYF; CDR3nt: TGTGCCAGCAGTTCCAGGACAGTCTCTGGAAACACCATATATTTT; j_gene: TRBJ1-3; v_gene: TRBV6-6; abundance: -; d_gene: -
CDR3aa: CASSPALAGKETQYF; CDR3nt: TGTGCCAGCTCACCAGCACTAGCGGGTAAAGAGACCCAGTACTTC; j_gene: TRBJ2-5; v_gene: TRBV18; abundance: once; d_gene: TRBD2